The 10 T cell receptor beta chains below were found in one sample sequenced in a study of T cell clonality in common variable immunodeficiency (dated by TCRdb to between 2015 and 2017). Library preparation was by the immunoSEQ multiplex PCR assay. TCRdb took this table from immuneACCESS and kept in-frame rearrangements with V and J called. Such tables lack part of the clones; where checked against another copy, unresolved V genes explain under half of the gap, and the rest is unexplained. With tens of thousands of clones recorded, this sample contains no clone counted only once. 1.5% to 2% of the sample lies in the top ten. The sequenced material came from peripheral blood mononuclear cells. Receptors originate from a person aged 18 to 75 in good health.

This clone was counted many times. With the read ending 3 residues before the CDR3 end, the germline J gene is used to fill in that end. The rearrangement links TRBV20-1 to TRBJ1-2; weak D call: TRBD1 (6 bases). Trimming left V 6 bases short and J 6 bases short, with 17 bases between. The CDR3 sequence is 13 residues long. Germline CDR1 DFQATT, CDR2 SNEGSKA (reference sequence). The CDR3 region is CSAGGAGRDGYTF. Incomplete CDR3 DNA: TGCAGTGCCGGGGGGGCAGGGAGAGATGGC.

There are many counts of this clone. The read finishes 3 residues shy of the CDR3 end, and the germline J gene is used to complete it. This sequence joins TRBV2 and TRBJ2-5; 7 bases are shared with TRBD2. This CDR3 comprises 14 residues. V was clipped by 2 bases and J by 2 bases; unmatched bases: 2. Germline CDR1 reads SNHLY; CDR2 reads FYNNEI. The CDR3 DNA, read in part, is TGTGCCAGCAGTGAACAGGGAGGGCAAGAGACC. This gives the protein CASSEQGGQET. The whole CDR3 sequence reads CASSEQGGQETQYF.

The sample holds many counts of this clone. The read gets to within 3 residues of the CDR3 end, and the germline J gene fills in the rest. The rearrangement joins TRBV20-1 to TRBJ2-2; D not certain. Trimming pared 2 bases from V and 0 bases from J, leaving 7 bases between. The CDR3 spans 14 residues. Germline CDR1 and CDR2: DFQATT and SNEGSKA (reference sequence). Partial CDR3 DNA: TGCAGTGCTAGAAGGGTATCGAACACCGGGGAG. Translating gives CSARRVSNTGE. The entire CDR3 protein is CSARRVSNTGELFF.

The sample holds many counts of this clone. The CDR3 end is not reached by the read, which stops 3 residues before it; the germline J gene fills it in. This chain joins TRBV7-2 and TRBJ2-4, with 9 bases identical to TRBD1. The CDR3 contains 15 residues. Germline V gene sequence: CDR1 SGHTA, CDR2 FQGNSA. With V trimmed by 5 bases and J by 7 bases, 9 bases remained unmatched. CDR3 residues: CASSERTGVQNIQYF. Incomplete CDR3 DNA: TGTGCCAGCAGCGAACGGACAGGGGTTCAGAACATT.

In this sample, this clone turned up many times. The CDR3 end is not reached by the read, which stops 3 residues before it; the germline J gene fills it in. The rearrangement links TRBV7-2 to TRBJ2-7; possibly TRBD1 for D (6 bases). Germline-derived CDR1 and CDR2 are SGHTA and FQGNSA. Deletions cut 0 bases from V and 3 bases from J, with 12 bases between. The CDR3 contains 15 residues. The CDR3 DNA, read in part, is TGTGCCAGCAGCTTAGCGACCGGACAGTTCTACGAG. Protein sequence: CASSLATGQFYE. The whole CDR3 sequence is CASSLATGQFYEQYF.

This clone was recorded at least ten times. CDR3 DNA, as far as it was read: TGCAGTGCTCGACAGGGTCCAAAGACAGATACG. This translates into CSARQGPKTDT. The whole CDR3 protein is CSARQGPKTDTQYF. The chain recombines TRBV20-1 with TRBJ2-3; 7 bases fit TRBD1. The missing CDR3 end, 3 residues past where the read stops, is filled in from the germline J gene. V was clipped by 5 bases and J by 3 bases; unmatched bases: 8. Germline-derived CDR1 and CDR2 are DFQATT and SNEGSKA (reference sequence). This CDR3 has 14 amino acids.

In its sample, this clone was seen many times. The CDR3 end lies 3 residues beyond the end of the read and is filled in from the germline J gene. This chain joins TRBV9 and TRBJ1-2, with TRBD1 matching 7 bases. CDR1 is SGDLS and CDR2 is YYNGEE in the germline V gene. V was pared by 5 bases and J by 4 bases, with 5 bases of the junction left unmatched. CDR3 length equals 13 residues. CDR3 sequence: CASSAGGTYGYTF. The part of the CDR3 DNA that was read is TGTGCCAGCAGTGCAGGGGGAACCTATGGC.

This clone was counted ten times or more. The read ends 3 residues before the CDR3 terminus; that terminus is restored from the germline J gene. The chain links TRBV14 to TRBJ1-5; D possibly corresponds to TRBD1 (6 bases). V was shortened by 5 bases and J by 2 bases, with 22 bases between the two germline ends. The CDR3 runs 18 residues. Germline-derived CDR1 and CDR2 are SGHDN and FVKESK. CDR3 sequence reads: CASSFLLTGTSGNQPQHF. Partial CDR3 DNA: TGTGCCAGCAGCTTCCTCCTGACCGGGACAAGCGGCAATCAGCCC.

This clone has at least ten counts. The sequenced part of the CDR3 DNA is TGTGCCAGCAGCCTCCGGGACTCAGACTACGAG. Translation: CASSLRDSDYE. The full CDR3 reads CASSLRDSDYEQYF. J is TRBJ2-7 and V is TRBV5-4, with TRBD2 as a possible D gene (6 bases). Read sequence stops 3 residues before the CDR3 end, and the germline J gene provides the missing end. Trimming stripped 4 bases from V and 3 bases from J, with 14 bases between. The CDR3 runs 14 residues. Germline CDR1 is SGHNT and CDR2 is YYREEE (reference sequence).

The sample holds many counts of this clone. The CDR3 is cut off 3 residues early in the read; its end comes from the germline J gene. The rearrangement links TRBV20-1 to TRBJ2-1; tentative D call: TRBD1 (5 bases). This CDR3 has 14 residues. Trimming shortened V by 3 bases and J by 4 bases, and 13 bases separated the two germline ends. Germline V lookup: CDR1 DFQATT, CDR2 SNEGSKA (reference sequence). CDR3 DNA, as far as it was read: TGCAGTGCTAGTTCAGGGATGGGTTACAATGAG. It specifies CSASSGMGYNE. The full CDR3 protein is CSASSGMGYNEQFF.